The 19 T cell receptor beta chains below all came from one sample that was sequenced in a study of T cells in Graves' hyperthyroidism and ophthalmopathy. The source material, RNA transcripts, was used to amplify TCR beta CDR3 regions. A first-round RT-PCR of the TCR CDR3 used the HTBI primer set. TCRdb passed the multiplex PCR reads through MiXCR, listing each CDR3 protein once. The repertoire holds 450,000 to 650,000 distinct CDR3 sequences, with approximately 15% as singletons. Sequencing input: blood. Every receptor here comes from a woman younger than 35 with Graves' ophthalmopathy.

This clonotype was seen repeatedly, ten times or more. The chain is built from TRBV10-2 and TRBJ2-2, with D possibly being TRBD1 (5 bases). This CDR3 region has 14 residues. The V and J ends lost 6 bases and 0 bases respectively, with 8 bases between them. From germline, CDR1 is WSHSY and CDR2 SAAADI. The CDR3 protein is CASRTASNTGELFF. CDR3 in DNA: TGCGCCAGCAGGACAGCATCGAACACCGGGGAGCTGTTTTTT.

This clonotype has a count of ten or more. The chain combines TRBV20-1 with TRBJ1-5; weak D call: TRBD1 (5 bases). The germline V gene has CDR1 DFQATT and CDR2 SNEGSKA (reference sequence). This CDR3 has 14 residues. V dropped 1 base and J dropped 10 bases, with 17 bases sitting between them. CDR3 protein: CSARGWRREGPQHF. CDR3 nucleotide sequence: TGCAGTGCTAGAGGTTGGCGCAGGGAGGGCCCCCAGCATTTT.

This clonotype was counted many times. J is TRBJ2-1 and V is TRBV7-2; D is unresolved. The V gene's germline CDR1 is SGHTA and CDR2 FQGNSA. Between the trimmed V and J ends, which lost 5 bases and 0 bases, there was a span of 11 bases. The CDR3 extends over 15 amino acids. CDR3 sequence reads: CASSPTASSYNEQFF. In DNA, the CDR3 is TGTGCCAGCAGCCCCACTGCGAGCTCCTACAATGAGCAGTTCTTC.

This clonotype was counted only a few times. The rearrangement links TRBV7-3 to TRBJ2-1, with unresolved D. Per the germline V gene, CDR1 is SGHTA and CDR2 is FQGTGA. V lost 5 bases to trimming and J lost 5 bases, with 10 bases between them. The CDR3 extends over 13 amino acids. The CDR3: CASSPSRNNEQFF. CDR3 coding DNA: TGTGCCAGCAGCCCCTCTAGAAACAATGAGCAGTTCTTC. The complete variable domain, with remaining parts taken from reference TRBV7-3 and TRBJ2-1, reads GAGVSQTPSNKVTEKGKYVELRCDPISGHTALYWYRQSLGQGPEFLIYFQGTGAADDSGLPNDRFFAVRPEGSVSTLKIQRTERGDSAVYLCASSPSRNNEQFFGPGTRLTVL.

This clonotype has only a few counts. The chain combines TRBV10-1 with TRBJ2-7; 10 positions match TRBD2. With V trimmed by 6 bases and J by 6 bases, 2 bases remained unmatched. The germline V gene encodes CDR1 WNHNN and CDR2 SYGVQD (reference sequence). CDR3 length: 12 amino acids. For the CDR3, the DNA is TGCGCCAGCAGCCTAGCGGGAGCCGAGCAGTACTTC. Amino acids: CASSLAGAEQYF.

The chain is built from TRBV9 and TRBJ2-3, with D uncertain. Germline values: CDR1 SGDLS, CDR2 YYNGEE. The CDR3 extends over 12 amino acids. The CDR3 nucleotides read TGTGCGAGGATGTTGGTTACAGATACGCAGTATTTT. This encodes CARMLVTDTQYF.

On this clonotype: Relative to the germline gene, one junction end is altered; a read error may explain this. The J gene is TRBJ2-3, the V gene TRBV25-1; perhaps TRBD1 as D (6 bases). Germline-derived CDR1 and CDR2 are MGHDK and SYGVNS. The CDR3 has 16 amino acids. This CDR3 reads CASSESRTRMTGTQYF. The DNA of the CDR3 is TGTGCCAGCAGTGAATCTCGGACCAGGATGACAGGTACGCAGTATTTT.

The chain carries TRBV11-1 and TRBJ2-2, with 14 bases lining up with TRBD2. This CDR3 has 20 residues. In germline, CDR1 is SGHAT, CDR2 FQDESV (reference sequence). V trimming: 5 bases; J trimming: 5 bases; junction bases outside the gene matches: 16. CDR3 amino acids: CASSPLGLGLAGGGTGELFF. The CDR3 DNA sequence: TGTGCCAGCAGCCCACTTGGATTAGGACTAGCGGGAGGAGGGACCGGGGAGCTGTTTTTT.

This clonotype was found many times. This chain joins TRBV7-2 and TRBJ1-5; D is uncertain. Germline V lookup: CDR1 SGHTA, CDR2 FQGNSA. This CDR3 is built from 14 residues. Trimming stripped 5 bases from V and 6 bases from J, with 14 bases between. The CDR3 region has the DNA TGTGCCAGCAGCGACCCAGGCCGGCGTCAGCCCCAGCATTTT. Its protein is CASSDPGRRQPQHF.

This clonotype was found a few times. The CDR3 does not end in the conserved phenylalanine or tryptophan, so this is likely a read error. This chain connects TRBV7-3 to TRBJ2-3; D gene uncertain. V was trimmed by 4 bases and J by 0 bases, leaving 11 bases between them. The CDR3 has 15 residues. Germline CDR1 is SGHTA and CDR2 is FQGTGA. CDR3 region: CASSSLTSSTDTQYS. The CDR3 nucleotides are TGTGCCAGCAGCTCACTAACGTCTAGCACAGATACGCAGTATTCT.

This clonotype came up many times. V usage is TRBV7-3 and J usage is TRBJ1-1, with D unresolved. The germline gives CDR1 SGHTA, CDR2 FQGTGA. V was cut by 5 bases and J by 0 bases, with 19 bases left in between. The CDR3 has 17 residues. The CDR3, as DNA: TGTGCCAGCAGCCCCAACGGGTGGGAGGGAGTGAACACTGAAGCTTTCTTT. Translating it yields CASSPNGWEGVNTEAFF.

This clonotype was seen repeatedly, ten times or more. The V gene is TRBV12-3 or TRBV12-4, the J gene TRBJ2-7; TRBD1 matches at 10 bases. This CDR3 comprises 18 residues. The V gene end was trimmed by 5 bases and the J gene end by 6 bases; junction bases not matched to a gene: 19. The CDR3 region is CASSLRTGGLGSGGEQYF. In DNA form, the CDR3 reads TGTGCCAGCAGTCTCCGGACAGGGGGTTTAGGGAGTGGCGGCGAGCAGTACTTC.

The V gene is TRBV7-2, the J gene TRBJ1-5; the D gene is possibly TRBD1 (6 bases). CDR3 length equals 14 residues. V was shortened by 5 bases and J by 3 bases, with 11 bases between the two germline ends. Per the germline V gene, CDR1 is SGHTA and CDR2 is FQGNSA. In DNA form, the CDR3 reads TGTGCCAGCAGCACCGGGGGGGCCAATCAGCCCCAGCATTTT. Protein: CASSTGGANQPQHF.

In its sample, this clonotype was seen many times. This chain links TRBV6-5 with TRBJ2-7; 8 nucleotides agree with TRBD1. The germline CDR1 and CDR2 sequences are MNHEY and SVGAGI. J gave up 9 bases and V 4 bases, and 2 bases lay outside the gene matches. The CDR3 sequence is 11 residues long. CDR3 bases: TGTGCCAGCAGTTCAGGACAGGGGCAGTACTTC. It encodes CASSSGQGQYF.

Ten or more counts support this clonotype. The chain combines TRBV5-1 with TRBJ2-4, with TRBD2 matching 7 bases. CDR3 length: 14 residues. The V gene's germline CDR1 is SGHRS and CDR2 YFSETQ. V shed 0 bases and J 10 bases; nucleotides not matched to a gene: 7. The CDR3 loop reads CASSLEWEGSIQYF. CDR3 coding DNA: TGCGCCAGCAGCTTGGAGTGGGAGGGCAGTATTCAGTACTTC.

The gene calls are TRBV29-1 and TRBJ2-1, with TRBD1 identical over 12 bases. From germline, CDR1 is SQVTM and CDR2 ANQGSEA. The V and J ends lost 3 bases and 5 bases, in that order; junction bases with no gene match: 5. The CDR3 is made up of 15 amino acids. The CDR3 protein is CSVEEGQGADNEQFF. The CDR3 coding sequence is TGCAGCGTTGAGGAGGGACAGGGGGCAGACAATGAGCAGTTCTTC.

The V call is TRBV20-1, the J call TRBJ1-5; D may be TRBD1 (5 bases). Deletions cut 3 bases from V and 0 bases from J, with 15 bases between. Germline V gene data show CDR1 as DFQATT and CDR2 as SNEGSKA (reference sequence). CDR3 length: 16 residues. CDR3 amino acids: CSASRDGGNSNQPQHF. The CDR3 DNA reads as TGCAGTGCTAGCCGGGACGGAGGAAATAGCAATCAGCCCCAGCATTTT.

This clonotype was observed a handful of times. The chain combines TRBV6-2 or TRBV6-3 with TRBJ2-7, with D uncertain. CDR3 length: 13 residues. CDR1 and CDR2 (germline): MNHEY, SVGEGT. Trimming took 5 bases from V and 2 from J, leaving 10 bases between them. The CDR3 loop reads CASSPRATYEQYF. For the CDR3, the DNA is TGTGCCAGCAGTCCAAGGGCAACCTACGAGCAGTACTTC.

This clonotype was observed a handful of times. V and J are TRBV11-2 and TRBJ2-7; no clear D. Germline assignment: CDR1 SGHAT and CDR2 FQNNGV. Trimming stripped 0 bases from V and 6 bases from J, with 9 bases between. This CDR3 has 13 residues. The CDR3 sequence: CASSLDSGIEQYF. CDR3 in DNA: TGTGCCAGCAGCTTAGATTCAGGAATCGAGCAGTACTTC. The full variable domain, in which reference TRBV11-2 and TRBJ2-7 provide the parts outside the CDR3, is EAGVAQSPRYKIIEKRQSVAFWCNPISGHATLYWYQQILGQGPKLLIQFQNNGVVDDSQLPKDRFSAERLKGVDSTLKIQPAKLEDSAVYLCASSLDSGIEQYFGPGTRLTVT.